A selection of T cell receptor beta chains follows, all from one sample in a study of long-term antiretroviral therapy in people with HIV. TCRdb's copy holds only in-frame clones and misses some; the assay was immunoSEQ multiplex PCR. Of about 27,000 clones detected, roughly 80% appear once; the ten largest clones hold approximately 8.3%. The starting material was unsorted PBMCs, obtained 3 years after starting antiretroviral therapy. These receptor sequences come from a man aged 35 to 55 with HIV. Each CDR3 is given with its conserved first and last residue. The D gene is left open where the match is weak. Size values are once, few and many counts, or a class for expanded clones, and some rows have none.

cdr3_length clone_size d_call j_call v_call cdr3_aa cdr3_nt
12 NA NA TRBJ1-1 TRBV7-8 CASSLVGGEAFF TGTGCCAGCAGCTTAGTTGGGGGAGAAGCTTTCTTT
16 NA TRBD2 TRBJ2-3 TRBV5-1 CASSSAGTSGTDTQYF TGCGCCAGCTCCTCGGCCGGGACTAGCGGCACAGATACGCAGTATTTT
14 NA NA TRBJ2-5 TRBV13 CASSLGGHQETQYF TGTGCCAGCAGCTTAGGGGGACATCAAGAGACCCAGTACTTC
15 NA TRBD1 TRBJ1-5 TRBV30 CAWSDRDRVNQPQHF TGTGCCTGGAGTGACCGAGACAGGGTCAATCAGCCCCAGCATTTT
15 NA TRBD2 TRBJ2-5 TRBV7-9 CASGSIAGGLETQYF TGTGCCAGCGGCTCTATAGCGGGCGGCCTGGAAACCCAGTACTTC
13 NA NA TRBJ2-1 TRBV27 CASSPLARNEQFF TGTGCCTCCTCCCCACTAGCACGCAATGAGCAGTTCTTC
13 NA NA TRBJ2-3 TRBV10-3 CAIGGKSTDTQYF TGTGCCATCGGGGGGAAGAGCACAGATACGCAGTATTTT
14 NA NA TRBJ1-1 TRBV6-5 CASSYSNWGTEAFF TGTGCCAGCAGTTACTCGAATTGGGGAACTGAAGCTTTCTTT
15 NA NA TRBJ1-4 TRBV9 CASSGGGFFGEKLFF TGTGCCAGCAGCGGCGGGGGGTTTTTTGGGGAAAAACTGTTTTTT
13 NA NA TRBJ1-2 TRBV18 CASTHDPVDGYTF TGTGCCAGCACTCACGACCCAGTCGATGGCTACACCTTC
16 NA NA TRBJ2-7 TRBV6-1 CASSETAGLATYEQYF TGTGCCAGCAGCGAAACTGCCGGACTCGCTACCTACGAGCAGTACTTC
14 NA NA TRBJ2-1 TRBV6-1 CASSEAGGQNEQFF TGTGCCAGCAGTGAAGCGGGGGGGCAGAATGAGCAGTTCTTC
15 NA TRBD2 TRBJ2-1 TRBV19 CASSITSGGGDEQFF TGTGCCAGTAGTATAACTAGCGGGGGAGGGGATGAGCAGTTCTTC
16 NA NA TRBJ2-7 TRBV18 CASSSSGGASSYEQYF TGTGCCAGCTCAAGTTCTGGAGGCGCCAGCTCCTACGAGCAGTACTTC
16 NA TRBD1 TRBJ1-2 TRBV7-8 CASSLTGGVSNYGYTF TGTGCCAGCAGCTTAACAGGGGGCGTCAGTAACTATGGCTACACCTTC
15 once TRBD1 TRBJ1-1 TRBV27 CASSWDMTGGTEAFF TGTGCCAGCAGTTGGGATATGACAGGGGGGACTGAAGCTTTCTTT
14 NA NA TRBJ1-2 TRBV25-1 CASSEEDGDYGYTF TGTGCCAGCAGTGAAGAGGACGGAGACTATGGCTACACCTTC
15 NA TRBD1 TRBJ1-1 TRBV10-3 CAISERGTGEVEAFF TGTGCCATCAGTGAGAGGGGGACAGGGGAGGTTGAAGCTTTCTTT
13 few NA TRBJ2-2 TRBV7-3 CASSPQTTGELFF TGTGCCAGCAGCCCACAGACCACCGGGGAGCTGTTTTTT
14 large TRBD2 TRBJ2-1 TRBV27 CASSPTSGGNEQFF TGTGCCAGCAGCCCGACTAGCGGAGGGAATGAGCAGTTCTTC
15 NA NA TRBJ2-2 TRBV27 CASRRGLTNTGELFF TGTGCCAGCCGGAGGGGGCTGACAAACACCGGGGAGCTGTTTTTT
17 NA NA TRBJ2-3 TRBV7-2 CASSLRPSVISTDTQYF TGTGCCAGCAGCTTACGGCCTAGCGTCATCAGCACAGATACGCAGTATTTT
15 once NA TRBJ2-1 TRBV19 CASSMRGSSYNEQFF TGTGCCAGTAGTATGAGGGGGAGCTCCTACAATGAGCAGTTCTTC
14 NA NA TRBJ2-7 TRBV15 CATSRGGAPYEQYF TGTGCCACCAGCAGAGGTGGGGCCCCCTACGAGCAGTACTTC
14 few TRBD1 TRBJ1-2 TRBV5-6 CASSQTGEWYGYTF TGTGCCAGCAGCCAGACAGGGGAATGGTATGGCTACACCTTC
13 NA TRBD2 TRBJ2-1 TRBV6-5 CASRGLAGVEQFF TGTGCCAGCAGGGGACTAGCGGGCGTTGAGCAGTTCTTC
17 NA NA TRBJ2-2 TRBV10-2 CASNPRARDANTGELFF TGCGCCAGCAATCCACGAGCCCGGGACGCGAACACCGGGGAGCTGTTTTTT
13 NA NA TRBJ1-1 TRBV18 CASSRDGNTEAFF TGTGCCAGCTCTCGAGACGGGAACACTGAAGCTTTCTTT